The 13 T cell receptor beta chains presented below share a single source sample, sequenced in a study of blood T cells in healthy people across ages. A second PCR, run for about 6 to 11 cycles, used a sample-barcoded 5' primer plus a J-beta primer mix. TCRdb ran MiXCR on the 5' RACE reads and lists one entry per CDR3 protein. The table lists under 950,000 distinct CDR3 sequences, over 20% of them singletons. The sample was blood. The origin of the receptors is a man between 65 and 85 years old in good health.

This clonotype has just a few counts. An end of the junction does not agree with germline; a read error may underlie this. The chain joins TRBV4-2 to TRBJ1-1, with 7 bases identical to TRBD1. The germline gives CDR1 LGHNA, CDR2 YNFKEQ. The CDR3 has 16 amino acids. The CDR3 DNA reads TGTACCAGCAGCCTAAGGACAGGACAGCCCCCCACTGAAGCTTTCTTT. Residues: CTSSLRTGQPPTEAFF.

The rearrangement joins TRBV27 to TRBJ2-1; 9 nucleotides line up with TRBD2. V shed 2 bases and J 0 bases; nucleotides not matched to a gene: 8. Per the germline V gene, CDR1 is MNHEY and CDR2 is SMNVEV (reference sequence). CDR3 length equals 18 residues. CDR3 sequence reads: CASSLALAGRYSYNEQFF. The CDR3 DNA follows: TGTGCCAGCAGTTTAGCCCTAGCGGGGCGCTACTCCTACAATGAGCAGTTCTTC.

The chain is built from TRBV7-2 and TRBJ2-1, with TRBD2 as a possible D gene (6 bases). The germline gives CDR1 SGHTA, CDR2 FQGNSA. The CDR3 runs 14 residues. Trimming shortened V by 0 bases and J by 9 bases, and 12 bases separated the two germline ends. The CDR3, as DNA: TGTGCCAGCAGCTTAGCCCGCAAGGAGGGTGAGCAGTTCTTC. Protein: CASSLARKEGEQFF. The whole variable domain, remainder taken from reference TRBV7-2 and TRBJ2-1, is GAGVSQSPSNKVTEKGKDVELRCDPISGHTALYWYRQSLGQGLEFLIYFQGNSAPDKSGLPSDRFSAERTGGSVSTLTIQRTQQEDSAVYLCASSLARKEGEQFFGPGTRLTVL.

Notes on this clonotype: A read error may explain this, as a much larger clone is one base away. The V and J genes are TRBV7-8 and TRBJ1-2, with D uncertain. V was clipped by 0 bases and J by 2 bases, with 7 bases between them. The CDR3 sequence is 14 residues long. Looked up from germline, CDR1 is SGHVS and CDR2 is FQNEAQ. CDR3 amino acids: CASSLARPNYGYTF. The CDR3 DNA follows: TGTGCCAGCAGCTTAGCGCGTCCGAACTATGGCTACACCTTC.

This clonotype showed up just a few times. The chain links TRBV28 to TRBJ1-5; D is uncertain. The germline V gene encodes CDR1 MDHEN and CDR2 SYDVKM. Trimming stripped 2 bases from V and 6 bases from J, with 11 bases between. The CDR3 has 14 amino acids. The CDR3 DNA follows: TGTGCCAGCAGTTTAAAAGGCCCCCCTCAGCCCCAGCATTTT. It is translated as CASSLKGPPQPQHF.

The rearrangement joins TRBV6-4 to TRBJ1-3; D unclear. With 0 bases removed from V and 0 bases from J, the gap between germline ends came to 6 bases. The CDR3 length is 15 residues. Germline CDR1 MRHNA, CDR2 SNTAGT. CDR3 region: CASSDSHNSGNTIYF. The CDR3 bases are TGTGCCAGCAGTGACTCGCACAACTCTGGAAACACCATATATTTT.

The CDR3 DNA reads TGCGCCAGCAGCATCCCCAGGGGGCAGAGAGAGACCCAGTACTTC. As protein: CASSIPRGQRETQYF. The J gene is TRBJ2-1, the V gene TRBV5-1, with 8 bases that match TRBD1. Matching the DNA end better, TRBJ2-5 makes the J call doubtful. The CDR3 runs to 15 residues. Per the germline V gene, CDR1 is SGHRS and CDR2 is YFSETQ.

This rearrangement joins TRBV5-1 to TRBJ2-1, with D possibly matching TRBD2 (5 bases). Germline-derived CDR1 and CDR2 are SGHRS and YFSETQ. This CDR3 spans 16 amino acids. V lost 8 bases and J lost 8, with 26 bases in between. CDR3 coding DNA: TGCGCCAGGATAAACAGCTTGCTCTTCCCCGGGGATGAGCAGTTCTTC. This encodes CARINSLLFPGDEQFF.

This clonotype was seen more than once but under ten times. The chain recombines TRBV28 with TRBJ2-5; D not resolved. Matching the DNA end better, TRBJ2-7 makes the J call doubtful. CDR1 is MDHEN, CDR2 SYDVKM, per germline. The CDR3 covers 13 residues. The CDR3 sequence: CASSPPQRYEQYF. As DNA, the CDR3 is TGTGCCAGCAGTCCACCCCAGCGCTACGAGCAGTACTTC.

The CDR3 here is CASSSQAGDVDTQYF. The CDR3 DNA sequence: TGTGCCAGCAGCTCCCAAGCCGGGGATGTCGATACGCAGTATTTT. The V call is TRBV7-3, the J call TRBJ2-3, with D perhaps TRBD2 (5 bases). V was shortened by 4 bases and J by 6 bases, with 17 bases between the two germline ends. CDR1 is SGHTA, CDR2 FQGTGA, per germline. The CDR3 totals 15 residues.

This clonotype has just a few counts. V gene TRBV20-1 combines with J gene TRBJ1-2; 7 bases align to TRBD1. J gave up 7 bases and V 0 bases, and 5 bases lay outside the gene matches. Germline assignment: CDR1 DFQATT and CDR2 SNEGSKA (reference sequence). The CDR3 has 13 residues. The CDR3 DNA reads TGCAGTGCTAGAGATAAGGGGGCGGGTGGCTACACCTTC. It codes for CSARDKGAGGYTF.

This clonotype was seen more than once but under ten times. The CDR3 nucleotides are TGTGCCAGCAGCTTAGCGACGGGACAGCTCAACACTGAAGCTTTCTTT. This translates into CASSLATGQLNTEAFF. The J gene is TRBJ1-1, the V gene TRBV7-6; TRBD1 aligns across 7 bases. This CDR3 is 16 amino acids long. Trimming took 0 bases from V and 2 from J; bases not matched to a gene: 6. Looked up from germline, CDR1 is SGHVS and CDR2 is FNYEAQ.

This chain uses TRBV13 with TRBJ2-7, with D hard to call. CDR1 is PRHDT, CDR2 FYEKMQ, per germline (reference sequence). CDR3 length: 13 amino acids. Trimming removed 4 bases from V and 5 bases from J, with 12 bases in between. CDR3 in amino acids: CASSSAFSHEQYF. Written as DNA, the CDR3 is TGTGCCAGCAGCTCCGCCTTTAGCCACGAGCAGTACTTC.